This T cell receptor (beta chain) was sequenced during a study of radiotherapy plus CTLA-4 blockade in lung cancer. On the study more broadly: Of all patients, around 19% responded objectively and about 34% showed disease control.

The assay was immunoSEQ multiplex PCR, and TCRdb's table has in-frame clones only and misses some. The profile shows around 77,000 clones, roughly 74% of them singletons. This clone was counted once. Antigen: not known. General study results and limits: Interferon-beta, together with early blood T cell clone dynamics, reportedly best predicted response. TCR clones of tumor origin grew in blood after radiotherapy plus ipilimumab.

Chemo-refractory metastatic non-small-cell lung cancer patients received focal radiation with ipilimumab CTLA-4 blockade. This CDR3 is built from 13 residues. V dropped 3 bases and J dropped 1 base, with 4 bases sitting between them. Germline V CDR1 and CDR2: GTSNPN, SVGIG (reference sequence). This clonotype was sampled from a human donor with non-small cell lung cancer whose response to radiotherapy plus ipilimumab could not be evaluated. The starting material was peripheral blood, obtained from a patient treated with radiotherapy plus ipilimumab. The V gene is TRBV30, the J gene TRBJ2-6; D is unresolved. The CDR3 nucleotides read TGTGCCTGGAGACAGTCTGGGGCCAACGTCCTGACTTTC. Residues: CAWRQSGANVLTF. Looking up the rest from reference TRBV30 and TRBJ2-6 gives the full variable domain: SQTIHQWPATLVQPVGSPLSLECTVEGTSNPNLYWYRQAAGRGLQLLFYSVGIGQISSEVPQNLSASRPQDRQFILSSKKLLLSDSGFYLCAWRQSGANVLTFGAGSRLTVL.